These 14 T cell receptor beta chains originate from one sample sequenced in a study of human T cells and chemical hapten exposure. TCRdb redid the calling of the RACE reads with MiXCR, one entry per CDR3 protein. The data show around 300,000 distinct CDR3 sequences, roughly 7.7% seen once. Time point described: pre-sensitization, week 0. Treatment: therapeutic diphenylcyclopropenone sensitization with weekly scalp DPC. The sequencing here drew on whole blood, taken in connection with sensitization to the hapten diphenylcyclopropenone (DPC). These receptors originate from a man aged 18 to 30 with alopecia areata. Some clones in this sample may be carry-over from other donors' samples.

The chain recombines TRBV5-6 with TRBJ2-5; D possibly corresponds to TRBD1 (5 bases). V dropped 5 bases and J dropped 3 bases, with 14 bases sitting between them. The CDR3 runs to 14 residues. The germline gives CDR1 SGHDT, CDR2 YYEEEE. This chain's CDR3 is CASRKLAGKETQYF. CDR3 DNA: TGTGCCAGCAGGAAACTGGCAGGGAAAGAGACCCAGTACTTC.

V is TRBV12-3 or TRBV12-4 and J is TRBJ2-1; perhaps TRBD1 as D (5 bases). The V end was cut by 6 bases, the J end by 7 bases, with 10 bases between. The CDR3 runs 12 residues. The CDR3 DNA sequence: TGTGCCAGCAGCCGAGGACAAAATGAGCAGTTCTTC. It yields the protein CASSRGQNEQFF.

This sequence joins TRBV29-1 and TRBJ2-1; D possibly matches TRBD1 or TRBD2 (5 bases each). Germline V gives CDR1 SQVTM, CDR2 ANQGSEA. The CDR3 spans 13 residues. Deletions cut 7 bases from V and 8 bases from J, with 18 bases between. In DNA form, the CDR3 reads TGCAGCGCGGGACGGGTCATCGGAGATGAGCAGTTCTTC. Amino acids: CSAGRVIGDEQFF.

There are a few counts of this clonotype. This chain links TRBV9 with TRBJ2-7; D may correspond to TRBD1 or TRBD2 (5 bases each). Deletions cut 1 base from V and 4 bases from J, with 15 bases between. CDR3 length: 15 residues. Germline values: CDR1 SGDLS, CDR2 YYNGEE. The chain's CDR3 is CASSVPRDPLYEQYF. The DNA for the CDR3 is TGTGCCAGCAGCGTACCACGGGACCCCCTATACGAGCAGTACTTC.

The chain uses TRBV7-2 and TRBJ1-5; maybe TRBD1 (5 bases). The V end was cut by 3 bases, the J end by 2 bases, with 11 bases between. The germline V gene encodes CDR1 SGHTA and CDR2 FQGNSA. The CDR3 is 15 residues long. The CDR3 reads CASSFEVGGNQPQHF. CDR3 bases: TGTGCCAGCAGCTTTGAAGTGGGGGGCAATCAGCCCCAGCATTTT.

This clonotype was detected only a few times. This sequence joins TRBV14 and TRBJ2-1; D is tentatively TRBD1 or TRBD2 (5 bases each). V was trimmed by 2 bases and J by 9 bases, leaving 11 bases between them. CDR3 length: 13 residues. Germline-derived CDR1 and CDR2 are SGHDN and FVKESK. This CDR3 reads CASSQFGAAEQFF. CDR3 in DNA: TGTGCCAGCAGCCAATTCGGGGCAGCTGAGCAGTTCTTC.

There are a few counts of this clonotype. The rearrangement joins TRBV18 to TRBJ2-2, with 7 nucleotides matching TRBD1. The CDR3 has 16 amino acids. The V gene end was trimmed by 1 base and the J gene end by 1 base; junction bases not matched to a gene: 3. Germline loops: CDR1 KGHSH, CDR2 LQKENI. CDR3 amino acids: CASSPQGQVNTGELFF. CDR3 bases: TGTGCCAGCTCACCACAAGGACAGGTGAACACCGGGGAGCTGTTTTTT.

In its sample, this clonotype was seen a few times. CDR3 nucleotide sequence: TGTGCCAGCAGCTCCGCGTCCCAAGCGGGGAGGACCGGGGAGCTGTTTTTT. This sequence encodes CASSSASQAGRTGELFF. The chain combines TRBV9 with TRBJ2-2, with 7 bases aligning to TRBD2. The germline CDR1 and CDR2 sequences are SGDLS and YYNGEE. With V trimmed by 4 bases and J by 5 bases, 14 bases remained unmatched. The CDR3 extends over 17 amino acids.

A few counts support this clonotype. The genes are TRBV6-2 or TRBV6-3 and TRBJ1-5, with D possibly TRBD1 on 5 matching bases. Trimming removed 2 bases at V and 4 bases at J, with 21 bases between. This CDR3 is 18 amino acids long. Germline lookup yields CDR1 MNHEY and CDR2 SVGEGT. The DNA for the CDR3 is TGTGCCAGCAGTTACCCAAACACAGGATTCGCAGCGAATCAGCCCCAGCATTTT. Translating gives CASSYPNTGFAANQPQHF.

This clonotype occurred a few times. The rearrangement joins TRBV10-3 to TRBJ2-1, with 9 nucleotides matching TRBD2. CDR1 is ENHRY, CDR2 SYGVKD, per germline. V was pared by 7 bases and J by 4 bases, with 8 bases of the junction left unmatched. The CDR3 has 15 residues. CDR3 nucleotides: TGTGCCATCACCCCCGCGGGGGGGCCTTACAATGAGCAGTTCTTC. Residues: CAITPAGGPYNEQFF.

This clonotype was counted only a few times. This CDR3 is CASSPRDGTDTQYF. DNA for the CDR3: TGTGCCAGCAGTCCCAGGGACGGCACAGATACGCAGTATTTT. V gene TRBV12-3 or TRBV12-4 combines with J gene TRBJ2-3; D tentatively fits TRBD1 or TRBD2 (5 bases each). The CDR3 covers 14 residues. With 5 bases removed from V and 1 base from J, the gap between germline ends came to 10 bases.

This clonotype has a count of ten or more. The genes are TRBV4-3 and TRBJ1-1; D might be TRBD1 (5 bases). The CDR3 runs 14 residues. Per the germline V gene, CDR1 is LGHNA and CDR2 is YSLEER. The V end was cut by 1 base, the J end by 11 bases, with 17 bases between. As DNA, the CDR3 is TGCGCCAGCAGCCAAGGGACACCGGGTCCCCAGGCTTTCTTT. Its translation is CASSQGTPGPQAFF.

This rearrangement joins TRBV7-2 to TRBJ1-2; D remains ambiguous. The CDR3 totals 15 residues. In germline, CDR1 is SGHTA, CDR2 FQGNSA. The V end was cut by 4 bases, the J end by 2 bases, with 14 bases between. The CDR3 loop is CASSSALWRNYGYTF. CDR3 bases: TGTGCCAGCAGCTCCGCCCTTTGGCGGAACTATGGCTACACCTTC. The entire variable domain, with the rest obtained from reference TRBV7-2 and TRBJ1-2, is as follows: GAGVSQSPSNKVTEKGKDVELRCDPISGHTALYWYRQSLGQGLEFLIYFQGNSAPDKSGLPSDRFSAERTGGSVSTLTIQRTQQEDSAVYLCASSSALWRNYGYTFGSGTRLTVV.

This chain connects TRBV18 to TRBJ2-1; D remains unclear. The length of the CDR3 is 15 residues. Germline CDR1 is KGHSH and CDR2 is LQKENI. The V and J ends lost 2 bases and 0 bases respectively, with 8 bases between them. In nucleotides, the CDR3 is TGTGCCAGCTCACCAGGCAGGAGCTCCTACAATGAGCAGTTCTTC. This codes for CASSPGRSSYNEQFF.